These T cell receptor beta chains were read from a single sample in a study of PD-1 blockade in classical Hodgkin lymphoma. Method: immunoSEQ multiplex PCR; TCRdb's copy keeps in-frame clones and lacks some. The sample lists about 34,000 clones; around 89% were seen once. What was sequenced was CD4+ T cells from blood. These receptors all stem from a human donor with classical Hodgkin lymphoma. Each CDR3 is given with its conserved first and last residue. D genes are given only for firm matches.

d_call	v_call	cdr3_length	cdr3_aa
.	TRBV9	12	CASSVAHNEQFF
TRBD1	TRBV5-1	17	CASSQPSTGEVYYGYTF
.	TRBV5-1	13	CASSPDRVYGYTF
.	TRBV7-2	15	CASSFVGRSTDTQYF
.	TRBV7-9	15	CASSLTRDTYNEQFF
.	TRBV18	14	CASSQFYGEETQYF
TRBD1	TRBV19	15	CASRGQGLAKNIQYF
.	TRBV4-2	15	CASSLATPNTDTQYF
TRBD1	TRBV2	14	CASSETGFVTEAFF
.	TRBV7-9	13	CASSLLGGGELFF
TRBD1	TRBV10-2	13	CARGRDRDQPQHF
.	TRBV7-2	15	CASSLGTTTYNEQFF
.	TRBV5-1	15	CASSLGDRERNEQFF
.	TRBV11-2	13	CASSFGVGEKLFF
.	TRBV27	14	CASSLSGVPFEQYF
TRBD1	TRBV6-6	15	CASSHPAGTDTEAFF
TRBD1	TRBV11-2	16	CASSFQGAGTNTEAFF
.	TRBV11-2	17	CASSLDRGSGDLYEQYF
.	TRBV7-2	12	CASSSLVGGYTF
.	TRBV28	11	CASSFKTEAFF
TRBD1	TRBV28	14	CASSWTGGWYEQYF
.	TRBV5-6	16	CASSLVGRAVGTEAFF
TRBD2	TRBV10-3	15	CAISSTSGAYNEQFF
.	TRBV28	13	CASRSDVSYEQYF
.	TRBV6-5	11	CASSYKAGQFF
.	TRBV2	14	CASPQRGRNTEAFF
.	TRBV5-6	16	CASSLGQPGGIEKLFF
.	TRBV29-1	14	CSVQGRSGNTEAFF
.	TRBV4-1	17	CASSRSPLQGSYEKLFF
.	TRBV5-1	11	CASRRETEAFF
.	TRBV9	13	CASSPTQGSPLHF
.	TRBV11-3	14	CASSLAGELDEQFF
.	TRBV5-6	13	CASSLGTVSEAFF
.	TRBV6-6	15	CASSSLRDTNTEAFF
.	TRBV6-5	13	CASSYGAGNGYTF
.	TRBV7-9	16	CASSLALRSSNYEQYF
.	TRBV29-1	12	CSAERGTDTQYF
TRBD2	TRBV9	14	CASSTRLAGDPQFF
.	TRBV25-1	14	CASSATGANYGYTF
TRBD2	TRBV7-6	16	CASSLLAGQSTDTQYF
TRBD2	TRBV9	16	CASSVATREGRSEQFF
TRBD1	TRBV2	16	CASSEDGTGVLKKLFF
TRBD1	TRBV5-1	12	CASREDRAEAFF
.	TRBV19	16	CASSIVSSHTYNEQFF
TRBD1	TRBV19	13	CASTDRARLKLFF
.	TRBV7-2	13	CASSLVGESGYTF
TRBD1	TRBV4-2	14	CASSQGQTGNGYTF
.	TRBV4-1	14	CASSPRQHAYEQYF
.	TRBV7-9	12	CASSFQNTEAFF
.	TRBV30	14	CAWSITSGYTEAFF
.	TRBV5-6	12	CASSLASIEAFF
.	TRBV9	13	CASSVGVQETQYF
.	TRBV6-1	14	CASSLAKPNYGYTF
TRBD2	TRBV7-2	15	CASSLGQRGRVEQYF